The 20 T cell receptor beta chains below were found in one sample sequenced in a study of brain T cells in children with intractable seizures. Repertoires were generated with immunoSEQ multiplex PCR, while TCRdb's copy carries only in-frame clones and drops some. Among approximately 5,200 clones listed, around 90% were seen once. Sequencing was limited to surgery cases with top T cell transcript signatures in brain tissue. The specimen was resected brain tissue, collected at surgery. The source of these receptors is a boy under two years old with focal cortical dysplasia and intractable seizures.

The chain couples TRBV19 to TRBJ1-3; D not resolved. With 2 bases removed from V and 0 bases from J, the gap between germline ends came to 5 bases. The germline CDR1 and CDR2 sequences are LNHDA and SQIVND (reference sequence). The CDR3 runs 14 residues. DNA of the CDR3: TGTGCCAGTAGTATAAGGGACTCTGGAAACACCATATATTTT. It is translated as CASSIRDSGNTIYF. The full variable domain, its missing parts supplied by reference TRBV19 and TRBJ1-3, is DGGITQSPKYLFRKEGQNVTLSCEQNLNHDAMYWYRQDPGQGLRLIYYSQIVNDFQKGDIAEGYSVSREKKESFPLTVTSAQKNPTAFYLCASSIRDSGNTIYFGEGSWLTVV.

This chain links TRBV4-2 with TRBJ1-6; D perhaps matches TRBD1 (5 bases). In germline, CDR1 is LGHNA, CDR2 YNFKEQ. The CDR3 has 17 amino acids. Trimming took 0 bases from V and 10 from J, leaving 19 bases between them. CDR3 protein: CASSQDARVSNGSPLHF. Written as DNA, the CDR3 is TGTGCCAGCAGCCAAGATGCCAGGGTCTCAAATGGGTCACCCCTCCACTTT.

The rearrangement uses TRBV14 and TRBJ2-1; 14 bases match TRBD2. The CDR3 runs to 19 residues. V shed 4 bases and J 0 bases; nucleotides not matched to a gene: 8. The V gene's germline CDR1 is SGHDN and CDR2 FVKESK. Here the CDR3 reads CASSPWTSGGLSSYNEQFF. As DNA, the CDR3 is TGTGCCAGCAGCCCCTGGACTAGCGGGGGGCTCAGCTCCTACAATGAGCAGTTCTTC.

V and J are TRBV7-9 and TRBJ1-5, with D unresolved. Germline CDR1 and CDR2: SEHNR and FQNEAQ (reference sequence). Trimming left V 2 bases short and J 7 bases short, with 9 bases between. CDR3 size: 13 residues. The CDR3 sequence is CASSLFREQPQHF. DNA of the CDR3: TGTGCCAGCAGCTTATTTCGGGAACAGCCCCAGCATTTT.

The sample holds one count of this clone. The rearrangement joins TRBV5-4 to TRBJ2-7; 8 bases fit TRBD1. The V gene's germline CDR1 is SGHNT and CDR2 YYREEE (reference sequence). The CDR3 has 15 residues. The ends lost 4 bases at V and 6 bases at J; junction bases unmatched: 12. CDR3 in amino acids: CASSGNCTGGCEQYF. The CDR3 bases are TGTGCCAGCAGCGGCAACTGTACAGGGGGTTGCGAGCAGTACTTC. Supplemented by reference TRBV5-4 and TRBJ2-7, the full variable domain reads ETGVTQSPTHLIKTRGQQVTLRCSSQSGHNTVSWYQQALGQGPQFIFQYYREEENGRGNFPPRFSGLQFPNYSSELNVNALELDDSALYLCASSGNCTGGCEQYFGPGTRLTVT.

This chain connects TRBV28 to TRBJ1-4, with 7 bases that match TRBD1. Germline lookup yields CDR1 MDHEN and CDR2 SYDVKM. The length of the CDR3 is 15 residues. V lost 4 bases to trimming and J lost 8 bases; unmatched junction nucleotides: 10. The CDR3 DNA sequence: TGTGCCAGCAGTTCAGGGGGACTAAAACGGGAAAAACTGTTTTTT. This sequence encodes CASSSGGLKREKLFF.

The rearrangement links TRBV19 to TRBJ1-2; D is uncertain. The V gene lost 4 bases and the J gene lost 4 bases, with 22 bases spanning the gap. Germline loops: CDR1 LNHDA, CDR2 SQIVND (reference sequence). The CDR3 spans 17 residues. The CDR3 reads CASSNTWAASKIYGYTF. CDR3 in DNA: TGTGCCAGTAGTAACACCTGGGCAGCCTCAAAAATCTATGGCTACACCTTC.

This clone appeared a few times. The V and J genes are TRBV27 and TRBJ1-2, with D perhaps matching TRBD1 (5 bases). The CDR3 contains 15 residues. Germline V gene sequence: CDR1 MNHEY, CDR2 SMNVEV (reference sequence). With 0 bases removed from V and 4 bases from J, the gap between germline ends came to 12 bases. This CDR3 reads CASSLSGTPAYGYTF. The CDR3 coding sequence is TGTGCCAGCAGTTTATCCGGGACGCCGGCCTATGGCTACACCTTC.

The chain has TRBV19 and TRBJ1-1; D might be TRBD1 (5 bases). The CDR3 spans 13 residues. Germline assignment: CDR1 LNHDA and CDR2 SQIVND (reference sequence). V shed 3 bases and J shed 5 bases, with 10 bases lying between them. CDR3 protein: CASSIRGDTEAFF. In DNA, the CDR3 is TGTGCCAGTAGTATTAGGGGAGATACTGAAGCTTTCTTT.

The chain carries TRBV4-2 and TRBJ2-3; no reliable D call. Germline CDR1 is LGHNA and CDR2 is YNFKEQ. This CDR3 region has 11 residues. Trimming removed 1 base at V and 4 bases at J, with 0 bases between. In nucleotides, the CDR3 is TGTGCCAGCAGCCAAGCAGATACGCAGTATTTT. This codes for CASSQADTQYF.

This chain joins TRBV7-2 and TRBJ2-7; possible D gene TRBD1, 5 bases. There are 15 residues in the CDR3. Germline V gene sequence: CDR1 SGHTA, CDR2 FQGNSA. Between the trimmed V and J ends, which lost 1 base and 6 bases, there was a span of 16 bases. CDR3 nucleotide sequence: TGTGCCAGCAGCTTAGTTCCAGGGTCCCTTGGCGAGCAGTACTTC. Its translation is CASSLVPGSLGEQYF.

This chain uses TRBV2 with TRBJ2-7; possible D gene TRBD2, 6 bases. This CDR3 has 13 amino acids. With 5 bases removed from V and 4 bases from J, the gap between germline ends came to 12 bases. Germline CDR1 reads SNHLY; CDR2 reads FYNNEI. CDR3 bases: TGTGCCAGCAGTCCCGGACTATTTTACGAGCAGTACTTC. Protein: CASSPGLFYEQYF.

The CDR3 DNA reads TGTGCCAGCAGCTCAAGACTAGCTAACTATGGCTACACCTTC. Its protein is CASSSRLANYGYTF. This rearrangement joins TRBV9 to TRBJ1-2; D remains ambiguous. CDR1 is SGDLS and CDR2 is YYNGEE in the germline V gene. The CDR3 runs 14 residues. V lost 4 bases and J lost 0, with 10 bases in between.

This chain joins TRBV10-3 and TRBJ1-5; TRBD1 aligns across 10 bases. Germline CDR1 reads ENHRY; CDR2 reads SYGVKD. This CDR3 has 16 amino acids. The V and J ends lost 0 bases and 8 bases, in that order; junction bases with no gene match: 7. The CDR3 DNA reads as TGTGCCATCAGTGAGTCAAGGACAGGGGGTTATGAGCCCCAGCATTTT. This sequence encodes CAISESRTGGYEPQHF.

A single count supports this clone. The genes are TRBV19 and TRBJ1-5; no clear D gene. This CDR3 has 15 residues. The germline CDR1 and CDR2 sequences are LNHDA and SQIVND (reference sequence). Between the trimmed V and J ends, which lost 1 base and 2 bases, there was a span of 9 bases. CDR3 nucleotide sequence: TGTGCCAGTAGTATAGTCCCAGAACGCAATCAGCCCCAGCATTTT. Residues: CASSIVPERNQPQHF. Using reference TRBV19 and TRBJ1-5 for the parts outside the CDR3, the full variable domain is DGGITQSPKYLFRKEGQNVTLSCEQNLNHDAMYWYRQDPGQGLRLIYYSQIVNDFQKGDIAEGYSVSREKKESFPLTVTSAQKNPTAFYLCASSIVPERNQPQHFGDGTRLSIL.

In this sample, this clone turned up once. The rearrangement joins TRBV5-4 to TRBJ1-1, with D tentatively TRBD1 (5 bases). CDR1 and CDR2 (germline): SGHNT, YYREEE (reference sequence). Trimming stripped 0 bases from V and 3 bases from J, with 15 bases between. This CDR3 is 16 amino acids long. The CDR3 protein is CASSLGGRVRDTEAFF. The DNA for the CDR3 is TGTGCCAGCAGCTTGGGGGGGAGGGTTAGGGACACTGAAGCTTTCTTT.

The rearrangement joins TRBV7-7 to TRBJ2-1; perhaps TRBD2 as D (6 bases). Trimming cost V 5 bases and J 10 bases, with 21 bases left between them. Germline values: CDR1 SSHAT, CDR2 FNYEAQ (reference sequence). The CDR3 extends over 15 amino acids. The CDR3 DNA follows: TGTGCCAGCAGCCCTTTCGGAGGGGAAAGCAACGAGCAGTTCTTC. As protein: CASSPFGGESNEQFF.

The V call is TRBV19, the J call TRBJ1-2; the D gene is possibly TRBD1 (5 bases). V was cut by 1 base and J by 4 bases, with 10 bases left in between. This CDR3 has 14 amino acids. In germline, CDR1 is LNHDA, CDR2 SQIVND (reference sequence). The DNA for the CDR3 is TGTGCCAGTAGTATAGCGCCGGGGACCTATGGCTACACCTTC. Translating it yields CASSIAPGTYGYTF.

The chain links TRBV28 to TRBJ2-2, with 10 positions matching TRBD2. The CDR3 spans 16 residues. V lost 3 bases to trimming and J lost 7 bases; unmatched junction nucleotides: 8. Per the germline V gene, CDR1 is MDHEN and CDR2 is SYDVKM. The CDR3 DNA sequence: TGTGCCAGCAGTTTTCCCCTAGCGGGAGCGTTCGGGGAGCTGTTTTTT. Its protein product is CASSFPLAGAFGELFF.

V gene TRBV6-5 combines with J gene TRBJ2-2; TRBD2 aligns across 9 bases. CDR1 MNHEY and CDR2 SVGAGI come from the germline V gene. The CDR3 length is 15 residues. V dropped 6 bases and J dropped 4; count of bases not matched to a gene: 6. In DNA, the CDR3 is TGTGCCAGCAGCACCGCGGGGGGGGGCACCGGGGAGCTGTTTTTT. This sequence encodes CASSTAGGGTGELFF.